A selection of T cell receptor beta chains follows, all from one sample in a study of blood T cell repertoires in COVID-19. Method: immunoSEQ multiplex PCR; TCRdb's copy keeps in-frame clones and lacks some. In the table there are 350,000 or so clones, 88% of which are singletons. Sequencing input: peripheral blood. These receptors were collected from a woman aged 25 to 45 with COVID-19, enrolled during active disease. Both conserved end residues are part of each CDR3. The D gene is left open where the match is weak. Not all rows give a size; the values are once, few, many and, for expanded clones, a class.

size: few; V: TRBV18; D: TRBD1; J: TRBJ1-2; CDR3: CASSPSRQGKIDYGYTF; DNA: TGTGCCAGCTCACCCTCCCGACAGGGGAAAATCGACTATGGCTACACCTTC
size: -; V: TRBV9; D: TRBD1; J: TRBJ1-4; CDR3: CASSASRDRATNEKLFF; DNA: TGTGCCAGCAGCGCGTCCCGGGACAGGGCAACTAATGAAAAACTGTTTTTT
size: -; V: TRBV7-3; D: TRBD2; J: TRBJ2-1; CDR3: CASSSLAGGRREQFF; DNA: TGTGCCAGCAGCTCCCTCGCGGGGGGCCGGCGGGAGCAGTTCTTC
size: -; V: TRBV6-5; D: -; J: TRBJ1-2; CDR3: CASRPGVNYGYTF; DNA: TGTGCCAGCAGGCCGGGGGTGAACTATGGCTACACCTTC
size: few; V: TRBV5-1; D: -; J: TRBJ2-2; CDR3: CASSLVQRAGELFF; DNA: TGCGCCAGCAGCTTGGTCCAGCGAGCCGGGGAGCTGTTTTTT
size: -; V: TRBV28; D: TRBD2; J: TRBJ2-1; CDR3: CASSLLAGGYYNEQFF; DNA: TGTGCCAGCAGTTTATTGGCGGGGGGTTACTACAATGAGCAGTTCTTC
size: few; V: TRBV2; D: -; J: TRBJ2-5; CDR3: CASSGSPMETQYF; DNA: TGTGCCAGCAGTGGGTCTCCTATGGAGACCCAGTACTTC
size: -; V: TRBV2; D: TRBD1; J: TRBJ2-3; CDR3: CASEGQGLDTQYF; DNA: TGTGCCAGCGAGGGACAGGGGTTGGATACGCAGTATTTT
size: -; V: TRBV11-3; D: -; J: TRBJ1-1; CDR3: CASSFFGRTRGEDAEAFF; DNA: TGTGCCAGCAGCTTTTTCGGCAGAACCCGAGGGGAGGACGCTGAAGCTTTCTTT
size: -; V: TRBV11-3; D: TRBD1; J: TRBJ2-2; CDR3: CASSLVRGQGRAGELFF; DNA: TGTGCCAGCAGCTTAGTCCGCGGACAGGGGAGGGCCGGGGAGCTGTTTTTT
size: -; V: TRBV2; D: -; J: TRBJ2-2; CDR3: CASRREVGVELFF; DNA: TGTGCCAGCAGGAGGGAGGTCGGCGTGGAGCTGTTTTTT
size: few; V: TRBV5-1; D: -; J: TRBJ1-1; CDR3: CASSLQANTEAFF; DNA: TGCGCCAGCAGCTTGCAGGCGAACACTGAAGCTTTCTTT
size: -; V: TRBV7-8; D: -; J: TRBJ1-2; CDR3: CASSLGPLPQVTDYGYTF; DNA: TGTGCCAGCAGCTTAGGGCCCCTACCACAGGTAACAGACTATGGCTACACCTTC
size: -; V: TRBV6-5; D: TRBD2; J: TRBJ2-1; CDR3: CASSYRLAAAYNEQFF; DNA: TGTGCCAGCAGTTACAGACTAGCGGCAGCGTACAATGAGCAGTTCTTC
size: once; V: TRBV6-5; D: TRBD2; J: TRBJ2-2; CDR3: CASSRTSGGTGELFF; DNA: TGTGCCAGCAGTAGAACTAGCGGGGGCACCGGGGAGCTGTTTTTT
size: -; V: TRBV19; D: -; J: TRBJ1-2; CDR3: CASSIGGRAVSRGYTF; DNA: TGTGCCAGTAGTATAGGAGGCAGGGCGGTTTCCCGTGGCTACACCTTC
size: once; V: TRBV29-1; D: -; J: TRBJ1-3; CDR3: CSVRFSGNTIYF; DNA: TGCAGCGTCCGGTTCTCTGGAAACACCATATATTTT
size: -; V: TRBV4-1; D: -; J: TRBJ1-2; CDR3: CASSQARYGYTF; DNA: TGCGCCAGCAGCCAAGCCAGGTACGGCTACACCTTC
size: -; V: TRBV4-1; D: -; J: TRBJ2-4; CDR3: CASSHLAVAKNIQYF; DNA: TGCGCCAGCAGCCACTTGGCAGTAGCCAAAAACATTCAGTACTTC
size: once; V: TRBV19; D: TRBD1; J: TRBJ2-3; CDR3: CASKVRDRTSTDTQYF; DNA: TGTGCCAGTAAGGTTCGGGACAGAACTAGCACAGATACGCAGTATTTT
size: -; V: TRBV6-2/TRBV6-3; D: -; J: TRBJ1-1; CDR3: CASTPGRVRGYTEAFF; DNA: TGTGCCAGCACCCCCGGCAGGGTTAGGGGATACACTGAAGCTTTCTTT
size: -; V: TRBV6-2/TRBV6-3; D: -; J: TRBJ1-1; CDR3: CASSQGTITEAFF; DNA: TGTGCCAGCAGCCAGGGGACAATCACTGAAGCTTTCTTT
size: -; V: TRBV4-1; D: TRBD2; J: TRBJ2-3; CDR3: CASSSDGTRTDTQYF; DNA: TGCGCCAGCAGCTCAGACGGGACTAGAACAGATACGCAGTATTTT
size: once; V: TRBV11-2; D: -; J: TRBJ1-2; CDR3: CASSSGPGGVYGYTF; DNA: TGTGCCAGCAGCTCGGGACCCGGGGGAGTCTATGGCTACACCTTC
size: -; V: TRBV10-3; D: TRBD1; J: TRBJ1-2; CDR3: CAISESSGTGDYYGYTF; DNA: TGTGCCATCAGTGAGTCGTCCGGGACAGGGGATTACTATGGCTACACCTTC
size: -; V: TRBV18; D: -; J: TRBJ1-6; CDR3: CASSDSRNSPLHF; DNA: TGTGCCAGCTCAGACAGCAGGAATTCACCCCTCCACTTT
size: -; V: TRBV5-1; D: -; J: TRBJ2-5; CDR3: CASSPAGGFQETQYF; DNA: TGCGCCAGCAGCCCCGCAGGAGGATTCCAAGAGACCCAGTACTTC
size: -; V: TRBV5-1; D: TRBD1; J: TRBJ1-6; CDR3: CASSLGQGAYNSPLHF; DNA: TGCGCCAGCAGCCTCGGGCAGGGGGCTTATAATTCACCCCTCCACTTT
size: -; V: TRBV9; D: -; J: TRBJ1-1; CDR3: CASSVLPEGDTEAFF; DNA: TGTGCCAGCAGCGTTCTTCCTGAAGGGGACACTGAAGCTTTCTTT
size: -; V: TRBV27; D: TRBD1; J: TRBJ2-4; CDR3: CASSTTGGVAKNIQYF; DNA: TGTGCCAGCAGTACGACAGGGGGGGTAGCCAAAAACATTCAGTACTTC
size: -; V: TRBV27; D: TRBD1; J: TRBJ1-6; CDR3: CASSPGGQGYSPLHF; DNA: TGTGCCAGCAGCCCAGGGGGACAGGGGTATTCACCCCTCCACTTT
size: -; V: TRBV4-3; D: -; J: TRBJ1-3; CDR3: CASSPTLQGSGNTIYF; DNA: TGCGCCAGCAGCCCAACCCTTCAGGGCTCTGGAAACACCATATATTTT
size: -; V: TRBV11-2; D: -; J: TRBJ2-3; CDR3: CASSLEQRGDTQYF; DNA: TGTGCCAGCAGCTTAGAACAGAGGGGGGATACGCAGTATTTT
size: -; V: TRBV13; D: TRBD2; J: TRBJ2-1; CDR3: CASSLMVAGDNNEQFF; DNA: TGTGCCAGCAGCTTAATGGTAGCGGGGGATAACAATGAGCAGTTCTTC
size: -; V: TRBV6-5; D: -; J: TRBJ1-4; CDR3: CASSYAANNEKLFF; DNA: TGTGCCAGCAGTTACGCGGCGAACAATGAAAAACTGTTTTTT
size: -; V: TRBV6-2/TRBV6-3; D: -; J: TRBJ1-1; CDR3: CASSYLGQHEAFF; DNA: TGTGCCAGCAGTTACCTAGGACAGCATGAAGCTTTCTTT
size: -; V: TRBV5-1; D: -; J: TRBJ1-6; CDR3: CASSQGEEHSPLHF; DNA: TGCGCCAGCAGCCAAGGGGAAGAGCATTCACCCCTCCACTTT
size: -; V: TRBV24-1; D: TRBD1; J: TRBJ1-5; CDR3: CATSDSGQGGQPQHF; DNA: TGTGCCACCAGTGATTCGGGACAGGGAGGTCAGCCCCAGCATTTT
size: -; V: TRBV3-1/TRBV3-2; D: TRBD2; J: TRBJ2-2; CDR3: CASSQESLAGITGELFF; DNA: TGTGCCAGCAGCCAAGAATCGCTAGCGGGGATCACCGGGGAGCTGTTTTTT
size: -; V: TRBV27; D: -; J: TRBJ2-7; CDR3: CASSLSRGTYEQYF; DNA: TGTGCCAGCAGTTTAAGTCGGGGGACGTACGAGCAGTACTTC
size: -; V: TRBV23-1; D: TRBD1; J: TRBJ1-1; CDR3: CASSQNPRGQTNTEAFF; DNA: TGCGCCAGCAGTCAAAATCCACGGGGACAGACCAACACTGAAGCTTTCTTT
size: -; V: TRBV3-1/TRBV3-2; D: -; J: TRBJ2-5; CDR3: CASSPLARETQYF; DNA: TGTGCCAGCAGCCCCCTGGCCCGAGAGACCCAGTACTTC
size: -; V: TRBV7-3; D: -; J: TRBJ2-3; CDR3: CASSFQGTDTQYF; DNA: TGTGCCAGCAGCTTCCAGGGCACAGATACGCAGTATTTT
size: -; V: TRBV7-9; D: -; J: TRBJ1-1; CDR3: CASSAPRGTEAFF; DNA: TGTGCCAGCAGCGCTCCCAGGGGCACTGAAGCTTTCTTT
size: -; V: TRBV6-6; D: TRBD2; J: TRBJ2-7; CDR3: CASSYSKGGGRAEQYF; DNA: TGTGCCAGCAGTTACTCGAAGGGCGGGGGTAGGGCCGAGCAGTACTTC
size: -; V: TRBV5-5; D: TRBD1; J: TRBJ1-6; CDR3: CASSLTGTGDNSPLHF; DNA: TGTGCCAGCAGCTTGACAGGGACAGGGGACAATTCACCCCTCCACTTT
size: -; V: TRBV5-1; D: -; J: TRBJ2-1; CDR3: CASSSRAGSYNEQFF; DNA: TGCGCCAGCAGCTCAAGAGCGGGCTCCTACAATGAGCAGTTCTTC
size: -; V: TRBV19; D: TRBD2; J: TRBJ2-1; CDR3: CASSLIGSGGADEQFF; DNA: TGTGCCAGTAGTCTAATTGGGAGCGGGGGGGCTGATGAGCAGTTCTTC
size: -; V: TRBV5-1; D: TRBD1; J: TRBJ1-1; CDR3: CASSLGDRNTEAFF; DNA: TGCGCCAGCAGCTTGGGGGACAGGAACACTGAAGCTTTCTTT
size: -; V: TRBV6-1; D: TRBD1; J: TRBJ2-4; CDR3: CASETGTGKNIQYF; DNA: TGTGCCAGCGAGACCGGGACAGGCAAAAACATTCAGTACTTC
size: -; V: TRBV7-2; D: TRBD1; J: TRBJ1-2; CDR3: CASSLAEGQGNGYTF; DNA: TGTGCCAGCAGCTTAGCGGAGGGACAGGGTAATGGCTACACCTTC
size: -; V: TRBV3-1/TRBV3-2; D: -; J: TRBJ1-6; CDR3: CASSQVRGSPLHF; DNA: TGTGCCAGCAGCCAGGTTCGGGGATCACCCCTCCACTTT